One sample yielded the 18 T cell receptor beta chains listed below, sequenced in a study of shared T cell receptors in the human thymus (dated by TCRdb to the early 2020s). The method behind the library was the immunoSEQ multiplex PCR assay. This is the immuneACCESS table as TCRdb keeps it, with only in-frame sequences that have V and J called. A part of the clones is gone; compared with another copy, unresolved V genes explain less than half, and the rest is unexplained. Across this sample there are around 340,000 clones, with over 90% seen only once. The ten largest clones capture 0.015% to 0.025% of the sample. Source material: thymocytes. Receptor source: a human donor.

The CDR3 DNA sequence: TGTGCCAGCAGGCCGGGACTAGCGGACTCCTACAATGAGCAGTTCTTC. Protein sequence: CASRPGLADSYNEQFF. The rearrangement joins TRBV5-8 to TRBJ2-1; 11 bases are shared with TRBD2. The CDR3 covers 16 residues. The germline CDR1 and CDR2 sequences are SGHTS and YDEGEE. The V gene end was trimmed by 5 bases and the J gene end by 0 bases; junction bases not matched to a gene: 4.

The rearrangement joins TRBV12-5 to TRBJ1-1, with D unresolved. The germline CDR1 and CDR2 sequences are LGHNT and FRNRAP. V lost 1 base and J lost 4, with 22 bases in between. This CDR3 contains 18 residues. The CDR3 DNA is TGTGCTAGTGGTTTGGAAGCTAAGGGTTGTTCGCGGGCCACTGAAGCTTTCTTT. This translates into CASGLEAKGCSRATEAFF.

The CDR3 nucleotides are TGTGCCAGCAGCTTAGGTAGCGTTTTGGCGGGAGAGAGCTCCTACAATGAGCAGTTCTTC. It specifies CASSLGSVLAGESSYNEQFF. The chain uses TRBV11-3 and TRBJ2-1; 7 bases map to TRBD2. J lost 0 bases, V lost 1 base, and 15 bases had no gene match. Looked up from germline, CDR1 is SGHNT and CDR2 is YENEEA. CDR3 length: 20 residues.

This chain joins TRBV28 and TRBJ2-7; 10 bases fit TRBD2. CDR3 length equals 15 residues. V trimming: 2 bases; J trimming: 3 bases; junction bases outside the gene matches: 4. In germline, CDR1 is MDHEN, CDR2 SYDVKM. The CDR3 nucleotides read TGTGCCAGCAGTTTACCGCTAGCGGGAGTCTACGAGCAGTACTTC. This codes for CASSLPLAGVYEQYF.

This chain connects TRBV7-7 to TRBJ2-7; D call uncertain. V shed 5 bases and J shed 7 bases, with 12 bases lying between them. The CDR3 is 12 residues long. CDR1 and CDR2 from the germline V gene are SSHAT and FNYEAQ (reference sequence). The CDR3 DNA reads TGTGCCAGCAGCCCTTGCCTGTGGGAGCAGTACTTC. Amino acids: CASSPCLWEQYF.

The chain employs TRBV4-2 and TRBJ2-3, with TRBD2 identical over 14 bases. The V gene end was trimmed by 3 bases and the J gene end by 6 bases; junction bases not matched to a gene: 11. Germline CDR1 is LGHNA and CDR2 is YNFKEQ. CDR3 length: 18 residues. The CDR3 sequence is CASSQAGTSGRGGDTQYF. DNA of the CDR3: TGTGCCAGCAGCCAGGCAGGGACTAGCGGGAGAGGTGGGGATACGCAGTATTTT.

The chain joins TRBV6-6 to TRBJ2-7; D unclear. CDR1 is MNHNY and CDR2 is SVGAGI in the germline V gene (reference sequence). The CDR3 consists of 13 residues. Trimming took off 0 bases at V and 7 bases at J, with 10 bases between the two ends. The CDR3 reads CASSYSTVWEQYF. The DNA of the CDR3 is TGTGCCAGCAGTTACTCGACGGTATGGGAGCAGTACTTC.

The chain couples TRBV7-9 to TRBJ1-2, with 10 positions matching TRBD1. This CDR3 has 15 amino acids. V dropped 3 bases and J dropped 8; count of bases not matched to a gene: 9. Germline values: CDR1 SEHNR, CDR2 FQNEAQ (reference sequence). DNA of the CDR3: TGTGCCAGCAGCTTTGACAGGGGGCGTGCCTGGGGCTACACCTTC. It specifies CASSFDRGRAWGYTF.

The rearrangement links TRBV28 to TRBJ1-1; the D gene is possibly TRBD1 (5 bases). The CDR3 totals 15 residues. V was clipped by 5 bases and J by 4 bases, with 17 bases between them. Germline CDR1 MDHEN, CDR2 SYDVKM. CDR3 sequence (DNA): TGTGCCAGCAGTCCCAGAGGGGAAATGGGCACTGAAGCTTTCTTT. This translates into CASSPRGEMGTEAFF.

V and J are TRBV14 and TRBJ1-2, with a possible D match to TRBD1 (6 bases). The CDR3 has 18 residues. CDR1 and CDR2 (germline): SGHDN, FVKESK. The V end lost 0 bases, the J end lost 2 bases, and 19 bases lay between the germline ends. The CDR3 loop reads CASSQEGLEGQGNYGYTF. As DNA, the CDR3 is TGTGCCAGCAGCCAAGAAGGGCTGGAGGGGCAGGGGAACTATGGCTACACCTTC.

V usage is TRBV28 and J usage is TRBJ2-2; tentative D call: TRBD1 (8 bases). Trimming left V 5 bases short and J 5 bases short, with 27 bases between. The CDR3 sequence is 19 residues long. CDR1 is MDHEN and CDR2 is SYDVKM in the germline V gene. The CDR3 sequence: CASSPWRPSTGEGTGELFF. The CDR3 coding sequence is TGTGCCAGCAGTCCCTGGCGACCCTCGACAGGGGAGGGAACCGGGGAGCTGTTTTTT.

The chain has TRBV27 and TRBJ2-3; 7 bases agree with TRBD1. Germline V lookup: CDR1 MNHEY, CDR2 SMNVEV (reference sequence). V trimming: 4 bases; J trimming: 3 bases; junction bases outside the gene matches: 10. This CDR3 comprises 16 residues. The CDR3 region is CASSSDRDPGTDTQYF. The DNA of the CDR3 is TGTGCCAGCAGTTCAGACAGGGACCCGGGGACAGATACGCAGTATTTT.

The chain uses TRBV30 and TRBJ2-2; D perhaps matches TRBD1 (5 bases). The CDR3 is 17 amino acids. V gave up 0 bases and J gave up 3 bases, with 17 bases separating them. Germline V lookup: CDR1 GTSNPN, CDR2 SVGIG (reference sequence). In DNA form, the CDR3 reads TGTGCCTGGAGTGTCCTAGGGGTTGTCCCCGACACCGGGGAGCTGTTTTTT. It yields the protein CAWSVLGVVPDTGELFF. The full variable domain, in which reference TRBV30 and TRBJ2-2 provide the parts outside the CDR3, is SQTIHQWPATLVQPVGSPLSLECTVEGTSNPNLYWYRQAAGRGLQLLFYSVGIGQISSEVPQNLSASRPQDRQFILSSKKLLLSDSGFYLCAWSVLGVVPDTGELFFGEGSRLTVL.

This clone has a single count. The V gene is TRBV27, the J gene TRBJ2-2; 12 bases map to TRBD2. With 2 bases clipped from V and 1 base from J, the junction kept 2 bases outside the gene matches. The CDR3 is made up of 17 amino acids. The germline CDR1 and CDR2 sequences are MNHEY and SMNVEV (reference sequence). The CDR3 reads CASSLPGLAGNTGELFF. CDR3 DNA: TGTGCCAGCAGTTTACCGGGACTAGCGGGGAACACCGGGGAGCTGTTTTTT.

In this sample, this clone turned up once. The chain recombines TRBV12-1 with TRBJ2-5; the table gives TRBD1 as D, unverified against the DNA. TRBV12-1 is noted as a pseudogene. The CDR3 length is 16 residues. The CDR3 spells CASSSRYRGPKETQYF. Here the CDR3 DNA reads TGTGCCAGCAGCTCCCGCTACAGGGGGCCAAAAGAGACCCAGTACTTC.

This chain links TRBV6-5 with TRBJ1-3; unclear D gene. Deletions cut 0 bases from V and 4 bases from J, with 13 bases between. The CDR3 has 16 residues. Looked up from germline, CDR1 is MNHEY and CDR2 is SVGAGI. CDR3 loop: CASSYSIRTGGNTIYF. CDR3 in DNA: TGTGCCAGCAGTTACTCGATTAGGACTGGGGGAAACACCATATATTTT.

This clone came up once. The CDR3: CASSYTLGSVGNQPQHF. The DNA for the CDR3 is TGTGCCAGCAGTTATACCTTGGGCAGCGTGGGCAATCAGCCCCAGCATTTT. This chain links TRBV6-9 with TRBJ1-5; no definite D call. Germline V CDR1 and CDR2: MNHGY, SVAAGI. Trimming stripped 2 bases from V and 2 bases from J, with 16 bases between. The CDR3 runs 17 residues.

The chain couples TRBV5-1 to TRBJ1-1, with a tentative D call TRBD1 (5 bases). V lost 4 bases, J lost 7 bases, and 14 bases lay in between. Germline CDR1 SGHRS, CDR2 YFSETQ. CDR3 length: 13 residues. The chain's CDR3 is CASSPRRGFEAFF. The CDR3 region has the DNA TGCGCCAGCAGCCCACGTCGGGGCTTTGAAGCTTTCTTT.